These 30 T cell receptor beta chains were sequenced from one sample in a study of monozygotic twins with cystic fibrosis (dated by TCRdb to about 2021). Library preparation was by the immunoSEQ multiplex PCR assay. The source is immuneACCESS, and TCRdb retained only in-frame sequences with V and J called. Part of the clones is not carried over; for the studies checked, unresolved V genes explain less than half of this, and the remainder is unexplained. The sample table records roughly 25,000 clones; 96% of these occur just once. The leading ten clones occupy approximately 2.8% of the sample. Sequencing was carried out using blood. These receptors originate from a girl between 2 and 10 years old with cystic fibrosis.

The rearrangement joins TRBV6-1 to TRBJ1-1; 8 bases are a match to TRBD1. V lost 6 bases and J lost 5; bases outside the gene matches: 5. Germline assignment: CDR1 MNHNS and CDR2 SASEGT. This CDR3 has 13 amino acids. The CDR3 DNA follows: TGTGCCAGCAGGGGGACAGGCCGGACTGAAGCTTTCTTT. This codes for CASRGTGRTEAFF.

This rearrangement joins TRBV14 to TRBJ2-3; TRBD1 aligns across 8 bases. The CDR3 covers 14 residues. Germline-derived CDR1 and CDR2 are SGHDN and FVKESK. The V segment lost 4 bases and the J segment 2 bases; nucleotides outside the gene matches: 2. The CDR3 loop is CASSPDRATDTQYF. In nucleotides, the CDR3 is TGTGCCAGCAGCCCGGACAGGGCCACAGATACGCAGTATTTT.

The chain joins TRBV9 to TRBJ1-2, with D possibly TRBD1 on 6 matching bases. Trimming removed 4 bases from V and 7 bases from J, with 17 bases in between. The germline gives CDR1 SGDLS, CDR2 YYNGEE. The CDR3 is 14 amino acids. CDR3 DNA sequence: TGTGCCAGCAGCACGCAGGGGCAGGCTCGTGGCTACACCTTC. Its protein is CASSTQGQARGYTF.

The chain combines TRBV6-5 with TRBJ1-1, with 8 nucleotides matching TRBD1. Per the germline V gene, CDR1 is MNHEY and CDR2 is SVGAGI. J lost 1 base, V lost 5 bases, and 6 bases had no gene match. The CDR3 length is 15 residues. CDR3 in amino acids: CASSRRTGKNTEAFF. Here the CDR3 DNA reads TGTGCCAGCAGTCGCCGGACAGGGAAGAACACTGAAGCTTTCTTT.

The V and J genes are TRBV28 and TRBJ2-7; the match to TRBD1 covers 8 bases. CDR1 is MDHEN, CDR2 SYDVKM, per germline. The CDR3 length is 14 residues. With V trimmed by 7 bases and J by 3 bases, 8 bases remained unmatched. The DNA for the CDR3 is TGTGCCAGCATGTGGACAGGGTATTACTACGAGCAGTACTTC. This gives the protein CASMWTGYYYEQYF.

The rearrangement uses TRBV5-1 and TRBJ1-1, with 8 bases aligning to TRBD1. Germline CDR1 and CDR2: SGHRS and YFSETQ. The CDR3 has 16 amino acids. Trimming cost V 6 bases and J 0 bases; bases outside gene matches: 10. The DNA for the CDR3 is TGCGCCAGCACCATCCCGGCAGGGGGCCTGAACACTGAAGCTTTCTTT. Translation: CASTIPAGGLNTEAFF.

The chain uses TRBV6-1 and TRBJ2-1; D is perhaps TRBD2 (6 bases). V shed 4 bases and J shed 8 bases, with 18 bases lying between them. The germline V gene encodes CDR1 MNHNS and CDR2 SASEGT. The CDR3 has 15 amino acids. CDR3 nucleotides: TGTGCCAGCAGTGGGGCCGGGACTTTCAGCCATGAGCAGTTCTTC. It specifies CASSGAGTFSHEQFF.

The chain joins TRBV7-9 to TRBJ1-2, with TRBD1 matching 8 bases. The CDR3 totals 15 residues. The V gene end was trimmed by 1 base and the J gene end by 5 bases; junction bases not matched to a gene: 6. CDR1 is SEHNR, CDR2 FQNEAQ, per germline (reference sequence). The DNA for the CDR3 is TGTGCCAGCAGCTTAGAGACAGGGGAAGGTTATGGCTACACCTTC. This encodes CASSLETGEGYGYTF.

This chain connects TRBV4-1 to TRBJ1-1; D gene ambiguous. The CDR3 consists of 13 residues. The V end lost 1 base, the J end lost 3 bases, and 6 bases lay between the germline ends. The germline V gene encodes CDR1 MGHRA and CDR2 YSYEKL. The CDR3 spells CASSQARHTEAFF. In DNA form, the CDR3 reads TGCGCCAGCAGCCAAGCCAGACACACTGAAGCTTTCTTT.

The J gene is TRBJ2-7, the V gene TRBV6-5; 7 nucleotides align to TRBD1. V gave up 4 bases and J gave up 6 bases; unmatched junction bases: 12. The CDR3 is 15 residues long. Germline-derived CDR1 and CDR2 are MNHEY and SVGAGI. CDR3 sequence reads: CASSLSETGYSEQYF. The CDR3 DNA reads TGTGCCAGCAGTTTATCCGAGACAGGGTATTCCGAGCAGTACTTC.

The chain carries TRBV28 and TRBJ1-1; 8 bases line up with TRBD1. With 5 bases clipped from V and 4 bases from J, the junction kept 3 bases outside the gene matches. The CDR3 sequence is 13 residues long. The germline V gene has CDR1 MDHEN and CDR2 SYDVKM. The CDR3 region is CASSDTGGTEAFF. The CDR3 region has the DNA TGTGCCAGCAGTGACACAGGGGGCACTGAAGCTTTCTTT.

The gene calls are TRBV27 and TRBJ2-7; 8 positions agree with TRBD1. The germline CDR1 and CDR2 sequences are MNHEY and SMNVEV (reference sequence). Trimming cost V 2 bases and J 0 bases; bases outside gene matches: 6. The CDR3 contains 16 residues. In nucleotides, the CDR3 is TGTGCCAGCAGTTTAGGAGGACAGGGTTTCTCCTACGAGCAGTACTTC. Its protein product is CASSLGGQGFSYEQYF.

V is TRBV13 and J is TRBJ2-7, with 11 bases that match TRBD1. The CDR3 is 13 residues long. The germline V gene encodes CDR1 PRHDT and CDR2 FYEKMQ (reference sequence). J lost 4 bases, V lost 6 bases, and 2 bases had no gene match. CDR3 coding DNA: TGTGCCAGCAGGGACAGGGGGCGATACGAGCAGTACTTC. Its protein product is CASRDRGRYEQYF.

The chain recombines TRBV19 with TRBJ2-1; TRBD1 or TRBD2 may be the D gene (5 bases each). In germline, CDR1 is LNHDA, CDR2 SQIVND (reference sequence). CDR3 size: 15 residues. V lost 3 bases and J lost 7, with 16 bases in between. CDR3 residues: CASSIGGFEGNEQFF. For the CDR3, the DNA is TGTGCCAGTAGTATCGGCGGGTTCGAGGGGAATGAGCAGTTCTTC.

The chain uses TRBV18 and TRBJ1-2; 7 bases match TRBD1. The junction had 5 bases not matched to a gene; V was cut back by 3 bases and J by 7 bases. Germline CDR1 KGHSH, CDR2 LQKENI. This CDR3 region has 13 residues. The CDR3, as DNA: TGTGCCAGCTCACCCAGGGGGGAGTTTGGCTACACCTTC. Translation gives CASSPRGEFGYTF. The full variable domain, with the rest looked up from reference TRBV18 and TRBJ1-2, is NAGVMQNPRHLVRRRGQEARLRCSPMKGHSHVYWYRQLPEEGLKFMVYLQKENIIDESGMPKERFSAEFPKEGPSILRIQQVVRGDSAAYFCASSPRGEFGYTFGSGTRLTVV.

The chain links TRBV19 to TRBJ1-5, with D possibly matching TRBD1 (5 bases). V was shortened by 5 bases and J by 0 bases, with 26 bases between the two germline ends. The CDR3 has 20 amino acids. The germline V gene encodes CDR1 LNHDA and CDR2 SQIVND (reference sequence). CDR3 DNA sequence: TGTGCCAGTAGTTCCAGGGATACGGCCGACAACAAATATAGCAATCAGCCCCAGCATTTT. Residues: CASSSRDTADNKYSNQPQHF.

The V gene is TRBV4-2, the J gene TRBJ2-5; TRBD1 agrees at 10 bases. Per germline, CDR1 LGHNA and CDR2 YNFKEQ. The CDR3 length is 16 residues. After removal of 1 base from V and 5 bases from J, the junction contained 7 bases not matched to a gene. CDR3 sequence: CASSQGGGTGVETQYF. For the CDR3, the DNA is TGTGCCAGCAGCCAAGGGGGCGGGACAGGGGTCGAGACCCAGTACTTC.

The chain has TRBV28 and TRBJ2-7; TRBD2 matches at 9 bases. There are 11 residues in the CDR3. Germline-derived CDR1 and CDR2 are MDHEN and SYDVKM. Germline trimming cut 4 bases from V and 12 bases from J; bases unmatched to any gene: 4. The CDR3 bases are TGTGCCAGCAGTTCCGGACTAGCGTGGTACTTC. It codes for CASSSGLAWYF.

The chain carries TRBV4-3 and TRBJ2-7; TRBD2 aligns across 7 bases. V lost 1 base to trimming and J lost 3 bases; unmatched junction nucleotides: 3. There are 14 residues in the CDR3. From germline, CDR1 is LGHNA and CDR2 YSLEER. DNA for the CDR3: TGCGCCAGCAGCCAAGCGGCGGGAGACTACGAGCAGTACTTC. This codes for CASSQAAGDYEQYF.

The V gene is TRBV28, the J gene TRBJ2-7, with a weak D call TRBD2 (6 bases). This CDR3 has 13 residues. The V end lost 3 bases, the J end lost 2 bases, and 8 bases lay between the germline ends. CDR1 is MDHEN, CDR2 SYDVKM, per germline. The CDR3 bases are TGTGCCAGCAGTTTCCGGGGGACCTACGAGCAGTACTTC. This sequence encodes CASSFRGTYEQYF.

The chain is built from TRBV14 and TRBJ2-7; 9 bases agree with TRBD2. Per germline, CDR1 SGHDN and CDR2 FVKESK. Losses at the gene ends were 3 bases for V and 6 bases for J; bases not matched to a gene: 3. The CDR3 loop spans 13 amino acids. CDR3 loop: CASSHGLAFEQYF. The CDR3 DNA reads TGTGCCAGCAGCCACGGACTAGCGTTCGAGCAGTACTTC. The complete variable domain, with remaining parts taken from reference TRBV14 and TRBJ2-7, reads EAGVTQFPSHSVIEKGQTVTLRCDPISGHDNLYWYRRVMGKEIKFLLHFVKESKQDESGMPNNRFLAERTGGTYSTLKVQPAELEDSGVYFCASSHGLAFEQYFGPGTRLTVT.

The V gene is TRBV18, the J gene TRBJ2-5; D call uncertain. Germline-derived CDR1 and CDR2 are KGHSH and LQKENI. Trimming pared 0 bases from V and 4 bases from J, leaving 12 bases between. This CDR3 spans 15 amino acids. The CDR3 loop is CASSPPSGYLETQYF. The CDR3 DNA reads TGTGCCAGCTCACCACCCTCCGGGTATCTAGAGACCCAGTACTTC.

The chain has TRBV19 and TRBJ2-7, with 11 bases aligning to TRBD1. This CDR3 is 15 amino acids long. Germline V CDR1 and CDR2: LNHDA, SQIVND (reference sequence). V lost 4 bases, J lost 3 bases, and 5 bases stayed unmatched. CDR3 protein: CASSKGQGELYEQYF. The CDR3 coding sequence is TGTGCCAGTAGTAAGGGACAGGGGGAACTCTACGAGCAGTACTTC.

V and J are TRBV27 and TRBJ2-7; D is undetermined. CDR3 length: 15 residues. Deletions cut 5 bases from V and 5 bases from J, with 19 bases between. The germline V gene has CDR1 MNHEY and CDR2 SMNVEV (reference sequence). For the CDR3, the DNA is TGTGCCAGCAGTCCTATCCCCGACACTTCTCACGAGCAGTACTTC. Translating it yields CASSPIPDTSHEQYF.

Worth noting for this clone: A read error may produce the germline difference seen at one junction end. The V gene is TRBV19, the J gene TRBJ2-7; D gene uncertain. The CDR3 sequence is 12 residues long. CDR1 and CDR2 (germline): LNHDA, SQIVND (reference sequence). The CDR3 nucleotides are TGTGCCAGTTCTTTTCCCTCCAACGAGCAGTACTTC. Translated: CASSFPSNEQYF.

The chain employs TRBV9 and TRBJ2-3; 8 nucleotides agree with TRBD2. The V and J ends lost 0 bases and 1 base, in that order; junction bases with no gene match: 10. Germline V gene sequence: CDR1 SGDLS, CDR2 YYNGEE. The CDR3 is made up of 18 amino acids. The CDR3 loop is CASSVGLANLVGTDTQYF. CDR3 nucleotides: TGTGCCAGCAGCGTAGGACTAGCGAATTTGGTCGGCACAGATACGCAGTATTTT.

The CDR3 nucleotides read TGTGCCAGCAGGGGACAGGGGGTAGGAGAGCAGTACTTC. The encoded protein is CASRGQGVGEQYF. The genes are TRBV28 and TRBJ2-7, with 11 nucleotides matching TRBD1. The germline V gene encodes CDR1 MDHEN and CDR2 SYDVKM. V lost 6 bases to trimming and J lost 7 bases; unmatched junction nucleotides: 5. This CDR3 is built from 13 residues.

This chain connects TRBV18 to TRBJ2-7; D may be TRBD2 (6 bases). Germline V lookup: CDR1 KGHSH, CDR2 LQKENI. This CDR3 comprises 14 residues. V shed 2 bases and J shed 1 base, with 9 bases lying between them. The CDR3 loop reads CASSPWDSSYEQYF. CDR3 DNA sequence: TGTGCCAGCTCACCATGGGACTCTTCCTACGAGCAGTACTTC.

This chain connects TRBV18 to TRBJ2-1; 11 positions match TRBD2. The CDR3 is 17 amino acids. J was trimmed by 4 bases and V by 3 bases; bases with no gene match: 8. Germline V gene lookup returns CDR1 KGHSH and CDR2 LQKENI. CDR3 nucleotides: TGTGCCAGCTCACCTACGACTAGCGGGAAGCGGTACAATGAGCAGTTCTTC. It yields the protein CASSPTTSGKRYNEQFF.

The count of this clone is one. The rearrangement links TRBV11-1 to TRBJ2-2; D not certain. The germline V gene encodes CDR1 SGHAT and CDR2 FQDESV (reference sequence). Between the trimmed V and J ends, which lost 5 bases and 5 bases, there was a span of 12 bases. The CDR3 covers 14 residues. The CDR3 is CASSARAGTGELFF. Here the CDR3 DNA reads TGTGCCAGCAGCGCACGGGCTGGAACCGGGGAGCTGTTTTTT.